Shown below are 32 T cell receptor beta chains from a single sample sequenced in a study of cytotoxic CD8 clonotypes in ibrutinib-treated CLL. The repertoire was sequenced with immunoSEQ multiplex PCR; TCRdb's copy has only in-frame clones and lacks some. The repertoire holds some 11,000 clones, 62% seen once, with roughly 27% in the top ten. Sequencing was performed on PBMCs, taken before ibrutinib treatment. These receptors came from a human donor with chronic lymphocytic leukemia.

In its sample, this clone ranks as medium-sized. The CDR3 is CASSLEGPLYEQYF. CDR3 in DNA: TGTGCCAGCAGCTTAGAGGGGCCCCTCTACGAGCAGTACTTC. The chain uses TRBV11-2 and TRBJ2-7, with D possibly being TRBD1 (5 bases). This CDR3 spans 14 amino acids. From germline, CDR1 is SGHAT and CDR2 FQNNGV. V was pared by 0 bases and J by 3 bases, with 9 bases between.

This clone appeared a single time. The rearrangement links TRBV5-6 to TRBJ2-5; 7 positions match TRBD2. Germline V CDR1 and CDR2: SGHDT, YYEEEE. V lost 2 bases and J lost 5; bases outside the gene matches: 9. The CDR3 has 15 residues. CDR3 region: CASSLGFGEGETQYF. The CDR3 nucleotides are TGTGCCAGCAGCTTAGGTTTCGGGGAGGGGGAGACCCAGTACTTC.

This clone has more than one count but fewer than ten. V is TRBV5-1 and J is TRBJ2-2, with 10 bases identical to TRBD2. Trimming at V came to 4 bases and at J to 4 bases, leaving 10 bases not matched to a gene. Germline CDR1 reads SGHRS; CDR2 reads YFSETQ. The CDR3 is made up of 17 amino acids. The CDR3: CASSPGVAGGATGELFF. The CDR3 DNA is TGCGCCAGCAGCCCCGGGGTAGCGGGGGGAGCCACCGGGGAGCTGTTTTTT.

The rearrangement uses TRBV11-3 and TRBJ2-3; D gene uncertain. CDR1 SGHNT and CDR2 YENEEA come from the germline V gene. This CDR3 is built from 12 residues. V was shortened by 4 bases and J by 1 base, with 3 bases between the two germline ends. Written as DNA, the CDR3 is TGTGCCAGCAGCTCCCGCACAGATACGCAGTATTTT. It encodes CASSSRTDTQYF.

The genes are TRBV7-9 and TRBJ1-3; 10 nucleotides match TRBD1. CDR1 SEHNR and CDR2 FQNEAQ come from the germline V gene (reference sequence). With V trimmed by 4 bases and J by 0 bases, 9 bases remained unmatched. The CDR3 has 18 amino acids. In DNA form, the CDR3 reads TGTGCCAGCAGCTCCATACCGGGACAGGGGATCTCTGGAAACACCATATATTTT. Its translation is CASSSIPGQGISGNTIYF.

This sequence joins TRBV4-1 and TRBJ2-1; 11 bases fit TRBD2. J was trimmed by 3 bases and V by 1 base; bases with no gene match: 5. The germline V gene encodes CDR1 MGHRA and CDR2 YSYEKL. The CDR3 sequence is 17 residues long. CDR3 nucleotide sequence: TGCGCCAGCAGCCAAGGCCTACTAGCGGGGGTCTACAATGAGCAGTTCTTC. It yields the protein CASSQGLLAGVYNEQFF.

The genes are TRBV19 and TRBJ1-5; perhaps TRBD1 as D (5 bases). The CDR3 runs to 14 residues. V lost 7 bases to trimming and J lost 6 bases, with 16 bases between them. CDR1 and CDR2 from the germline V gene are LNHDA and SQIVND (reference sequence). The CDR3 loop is CASTNRSGIQPQHF. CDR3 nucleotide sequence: TGTGCCAGTACTAACAGGTCGGGTATTCAGCCCCAGCATTTT.

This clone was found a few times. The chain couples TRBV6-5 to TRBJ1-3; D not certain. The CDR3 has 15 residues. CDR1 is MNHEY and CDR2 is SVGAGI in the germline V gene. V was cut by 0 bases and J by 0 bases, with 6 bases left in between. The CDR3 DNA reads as TGTGCCAGCAGTTACTCATTGGTCTCTGGAAACACCATATATTTT. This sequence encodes CASSYSLVSGNTIYF.

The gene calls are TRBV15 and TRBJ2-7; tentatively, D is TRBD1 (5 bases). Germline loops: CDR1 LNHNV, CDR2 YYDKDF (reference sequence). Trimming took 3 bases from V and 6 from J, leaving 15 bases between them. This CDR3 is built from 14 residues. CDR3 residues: CATSSRQTHREQYF. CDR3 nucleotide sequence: TGTGCCACCAGCAGTAGACAGACACACCGCGAGCAGTACTTC.

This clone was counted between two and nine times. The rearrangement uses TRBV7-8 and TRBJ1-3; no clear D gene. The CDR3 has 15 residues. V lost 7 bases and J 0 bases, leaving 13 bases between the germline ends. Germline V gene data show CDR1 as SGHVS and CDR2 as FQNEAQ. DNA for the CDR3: TGTGCCAGCACCAACCCCCTTCTCTCTGGAAACACCATATATTTT. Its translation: CASTNPLLSGNTIYF.

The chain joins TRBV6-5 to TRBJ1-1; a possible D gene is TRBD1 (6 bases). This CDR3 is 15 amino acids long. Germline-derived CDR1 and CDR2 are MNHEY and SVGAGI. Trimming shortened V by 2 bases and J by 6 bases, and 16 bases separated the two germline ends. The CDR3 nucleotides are TGTGCCAGCAGTTACGGGGGCAGCCGATTTTCTGAAGCTTTCTTT. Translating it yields CASSYGGSRFSEAFF.

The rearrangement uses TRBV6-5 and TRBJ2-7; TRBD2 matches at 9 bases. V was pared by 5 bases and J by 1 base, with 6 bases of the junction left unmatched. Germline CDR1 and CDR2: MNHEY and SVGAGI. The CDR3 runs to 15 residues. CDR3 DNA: TGTGCCAGCAGTCCGGGAAGCGGGGGGTCCTACGAGCAGTACTTC. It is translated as CASSPGSGGSYEQYF.

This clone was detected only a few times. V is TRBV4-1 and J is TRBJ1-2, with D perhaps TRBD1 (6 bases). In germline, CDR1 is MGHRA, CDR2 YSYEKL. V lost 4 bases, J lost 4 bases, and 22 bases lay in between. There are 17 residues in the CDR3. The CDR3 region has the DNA TGCGCCAGCAGCCCGGGGGCTCTACCCCTGAGGATCTATGGCTACACCTTC. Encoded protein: CASSPGALPLRIYGYTF.

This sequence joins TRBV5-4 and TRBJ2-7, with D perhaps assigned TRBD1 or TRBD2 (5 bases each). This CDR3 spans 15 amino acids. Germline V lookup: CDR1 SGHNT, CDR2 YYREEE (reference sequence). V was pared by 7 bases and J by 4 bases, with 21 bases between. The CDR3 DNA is TGTGCCAGCGCCTTTGTGGGGACCCCCCGTTACGAGCAGTACTTC. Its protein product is CASAFVGTPRYEQYF.

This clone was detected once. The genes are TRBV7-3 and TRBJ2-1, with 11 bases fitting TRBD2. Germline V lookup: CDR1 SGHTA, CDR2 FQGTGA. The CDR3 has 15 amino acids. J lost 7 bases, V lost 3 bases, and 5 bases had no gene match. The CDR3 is CASSFLAGGRNEQFF. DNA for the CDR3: TGTGCCAGCAGCTTTCTAGCGGGGGGAAGGAATGAGCAGTTCTTC.

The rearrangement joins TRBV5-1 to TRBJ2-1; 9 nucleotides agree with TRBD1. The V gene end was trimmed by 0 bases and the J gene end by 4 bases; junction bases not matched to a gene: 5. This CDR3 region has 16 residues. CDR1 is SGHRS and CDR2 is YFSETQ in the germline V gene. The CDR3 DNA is TGCGCCAGCAGCTTGGGCCCGGGACAGGGTTACAATGAGCAGTTCTTC. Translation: CASSLGPGQGYNEQFF.

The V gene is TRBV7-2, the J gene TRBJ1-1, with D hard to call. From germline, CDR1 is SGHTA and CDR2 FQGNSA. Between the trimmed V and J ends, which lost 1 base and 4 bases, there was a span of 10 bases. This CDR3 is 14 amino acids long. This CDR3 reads CASSLELLSTEAFF. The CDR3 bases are TGTGCCAGCAGCTTAGAGCTACTAAGCACTGAAGCTTTCTTT.

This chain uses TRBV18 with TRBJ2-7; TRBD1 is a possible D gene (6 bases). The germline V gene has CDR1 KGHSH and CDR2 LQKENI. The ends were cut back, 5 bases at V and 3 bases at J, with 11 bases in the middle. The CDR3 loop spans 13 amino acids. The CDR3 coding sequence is TGTGCCAGCTCAGGGGCAGGGGACTACGAGCAGTACTTC. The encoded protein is CASSGAGDYEQYF.

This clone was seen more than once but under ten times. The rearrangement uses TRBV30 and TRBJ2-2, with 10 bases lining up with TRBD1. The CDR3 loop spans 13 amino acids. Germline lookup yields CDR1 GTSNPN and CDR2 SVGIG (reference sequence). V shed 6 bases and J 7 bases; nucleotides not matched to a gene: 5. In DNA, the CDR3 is TGTGCCTGCCAGACAGGGGGCATCGGGGAGCTGTTTTTT. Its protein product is CACQTGGIGELFF.

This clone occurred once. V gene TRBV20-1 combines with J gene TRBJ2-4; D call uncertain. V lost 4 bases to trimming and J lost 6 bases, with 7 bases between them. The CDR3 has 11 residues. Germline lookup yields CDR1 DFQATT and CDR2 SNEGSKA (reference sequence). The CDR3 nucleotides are TGCAGTGCTATGATGGGAAACATTCAGTACTTC. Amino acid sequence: CSAMMGNIQYF.

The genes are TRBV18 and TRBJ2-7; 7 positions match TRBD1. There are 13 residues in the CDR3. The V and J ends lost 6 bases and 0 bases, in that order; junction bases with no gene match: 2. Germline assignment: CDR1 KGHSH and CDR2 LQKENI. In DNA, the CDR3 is TGTGCCAGCTCTCGGGACAGCTCCTACGAGCAGTACTTC. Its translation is CASSRDSSYEQYF.

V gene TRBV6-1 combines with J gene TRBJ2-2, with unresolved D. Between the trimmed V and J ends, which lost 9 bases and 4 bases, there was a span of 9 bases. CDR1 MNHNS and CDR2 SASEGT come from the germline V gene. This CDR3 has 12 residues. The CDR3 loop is CASRKSTGELFF. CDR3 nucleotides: TGTGCCAGTAGGAAAAGCACCGGGGAGCTGTTTTTT.

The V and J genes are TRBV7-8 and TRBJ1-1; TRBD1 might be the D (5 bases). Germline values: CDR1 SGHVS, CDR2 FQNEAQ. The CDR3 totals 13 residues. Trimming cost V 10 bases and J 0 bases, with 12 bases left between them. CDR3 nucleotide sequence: TGTGCCACCAGGGATTATATGAACACTGAAGCTTTCTTT. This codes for CATRDYMNTEAFF.

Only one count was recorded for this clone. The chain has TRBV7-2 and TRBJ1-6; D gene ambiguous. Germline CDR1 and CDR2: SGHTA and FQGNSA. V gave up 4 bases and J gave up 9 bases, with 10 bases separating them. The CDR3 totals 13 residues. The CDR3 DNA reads TGTGCCAGCAGCTCCAACCTTCTTTCACCCCTCCACTTT. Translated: CASSSNLLSPLHF.

CDR3 residues: CSVPGQGMEPQHF. The CDR3 region has the DNA TGCAGCGTTCCGGGACAGGGCATGGAGCCCCAGCATTTT. The chain combines TRBV29-1 with TRBJ1-5; 9 bases match TRBD1. Germline V lookup: CDR1 SQVTM, CDR2 ANQGSEA. J gave up 8 bases and V 5 bases, and 7 bases lay outside the gene matches. There are 13 residues in the CDR3.

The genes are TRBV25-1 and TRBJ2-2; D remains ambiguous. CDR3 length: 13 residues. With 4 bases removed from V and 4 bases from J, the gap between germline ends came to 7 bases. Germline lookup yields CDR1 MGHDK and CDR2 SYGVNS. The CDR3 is CASSGLSTGELFF. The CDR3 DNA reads TGTGCCAGCAGTGGTCTGAGCACCGGGGAGCTGTTTTTT.

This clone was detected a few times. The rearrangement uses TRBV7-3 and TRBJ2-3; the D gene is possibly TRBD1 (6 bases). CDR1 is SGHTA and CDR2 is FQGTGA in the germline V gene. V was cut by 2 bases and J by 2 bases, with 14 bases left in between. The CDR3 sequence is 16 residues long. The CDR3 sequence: CASSLGTIGSTDTQYF. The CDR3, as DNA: TGTGCCAGCAGCTTAGGGACAATTGGGTCCACAGATACGCAGTATTTT.

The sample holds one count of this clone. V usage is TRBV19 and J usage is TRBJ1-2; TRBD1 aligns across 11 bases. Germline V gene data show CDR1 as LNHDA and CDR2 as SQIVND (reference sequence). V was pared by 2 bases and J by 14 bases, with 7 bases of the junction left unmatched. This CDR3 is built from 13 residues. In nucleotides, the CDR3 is TGTGCCAGTAGTATACTGGGACAGGGGGGCAGGACCTTC. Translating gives CASSILGQGGRTF.

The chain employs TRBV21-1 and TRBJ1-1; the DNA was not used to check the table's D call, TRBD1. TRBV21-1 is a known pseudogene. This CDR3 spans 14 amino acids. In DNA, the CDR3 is TGTGCCAGCAGCAACAGGGGCCGGAACACTGAAGCTTTCTTT. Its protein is CASSNRGRNTEAFF.

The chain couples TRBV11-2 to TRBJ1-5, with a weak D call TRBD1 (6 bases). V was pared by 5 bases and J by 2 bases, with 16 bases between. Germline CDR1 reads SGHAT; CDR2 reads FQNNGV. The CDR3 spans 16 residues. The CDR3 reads CASSIPGDGGNQPQHF. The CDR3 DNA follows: TGTGCCAGCAGCATTCCAGGGGATGGTGGCAATCAGCCCCAGCATTTT.

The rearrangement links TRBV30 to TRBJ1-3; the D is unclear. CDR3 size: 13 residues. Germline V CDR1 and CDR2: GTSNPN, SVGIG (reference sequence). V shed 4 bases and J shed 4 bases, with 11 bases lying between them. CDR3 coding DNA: TGTGCCTGGAAACAGTCAGGCGGAAACACCATATATTTT. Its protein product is CAWKQSGGNTIYF.

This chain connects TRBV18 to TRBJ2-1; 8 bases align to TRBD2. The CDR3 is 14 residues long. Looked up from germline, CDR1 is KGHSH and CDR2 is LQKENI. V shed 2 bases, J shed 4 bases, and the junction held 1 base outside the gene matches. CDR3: CASSPGGGYNEQFF. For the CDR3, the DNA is TGTGCCAGCTCACCAGGCGGGGGGTACAATGAGCAGTTCTTC.